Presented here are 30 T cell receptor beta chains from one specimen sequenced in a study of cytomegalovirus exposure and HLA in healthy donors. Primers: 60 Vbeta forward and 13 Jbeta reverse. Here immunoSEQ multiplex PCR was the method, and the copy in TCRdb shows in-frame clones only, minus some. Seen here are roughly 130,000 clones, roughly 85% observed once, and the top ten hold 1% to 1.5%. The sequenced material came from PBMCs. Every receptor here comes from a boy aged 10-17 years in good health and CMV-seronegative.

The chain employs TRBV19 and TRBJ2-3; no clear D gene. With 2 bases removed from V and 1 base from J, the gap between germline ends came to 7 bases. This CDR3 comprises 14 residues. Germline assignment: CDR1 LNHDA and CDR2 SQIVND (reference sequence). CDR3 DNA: TGTGCCAGTAGTATACTCCGGGGCACAGATACGCAGTATTTT. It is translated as CASSILRGTDTQYF.

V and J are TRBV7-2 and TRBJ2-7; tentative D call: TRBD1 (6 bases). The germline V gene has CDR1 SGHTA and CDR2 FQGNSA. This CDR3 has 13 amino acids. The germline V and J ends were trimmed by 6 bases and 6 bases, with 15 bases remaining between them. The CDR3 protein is CASRGAGSGEQYF. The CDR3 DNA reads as TGTGCCAGCAGGGGGGCAGGGAGTGGCGAGCAGTACTTC. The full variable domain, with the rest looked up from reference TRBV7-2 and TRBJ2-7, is GAGVSQSPSNKVTEKGKDVELRCDPISGHTALYWYRQSLGQGLEFLIYFQGNSAPDKSGLPSDRFSAERTGGSVSTLTIQRTQQEDSAVYLCASRGAGSGEQYFGPGTRLTVT.

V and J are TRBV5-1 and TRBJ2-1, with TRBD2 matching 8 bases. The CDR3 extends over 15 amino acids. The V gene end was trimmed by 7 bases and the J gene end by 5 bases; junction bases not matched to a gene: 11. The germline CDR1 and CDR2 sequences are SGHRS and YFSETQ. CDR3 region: CASQTPRSGDNEQFF. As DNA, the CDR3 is TGCGCCAGCCAAACCCCCCGTAGCGGGGACAATGAGCAGTTCTTC.

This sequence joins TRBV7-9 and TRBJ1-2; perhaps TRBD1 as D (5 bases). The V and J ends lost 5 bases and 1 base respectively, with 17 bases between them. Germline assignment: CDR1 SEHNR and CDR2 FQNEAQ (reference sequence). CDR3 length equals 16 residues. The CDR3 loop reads CASSLGGAKGNYGYTF. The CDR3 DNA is TGTGCCAGCAGCCTGGGTGGGGCTAAGGGTAACTATGGCTACACCTTC.

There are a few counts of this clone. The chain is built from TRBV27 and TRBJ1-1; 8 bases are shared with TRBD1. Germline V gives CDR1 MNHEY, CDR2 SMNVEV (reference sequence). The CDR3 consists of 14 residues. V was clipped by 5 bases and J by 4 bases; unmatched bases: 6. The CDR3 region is CASSKDRVGTEAFF. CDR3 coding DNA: TGTGCCAGCAGTAAGGACAGGGTGGGCACTGAAGCTTTCTTT.

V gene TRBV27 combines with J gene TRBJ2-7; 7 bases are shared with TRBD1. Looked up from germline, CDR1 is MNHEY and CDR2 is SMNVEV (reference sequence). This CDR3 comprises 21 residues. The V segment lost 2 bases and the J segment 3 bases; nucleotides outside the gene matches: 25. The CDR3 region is CASSLGNRVAAGTDYLYEQYF. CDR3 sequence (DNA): TGTGCCAGCAGTTTAGGAAATCGGGTGGCGGCCGGGACAGATTATCTCTACGAGCAGTACTTC.

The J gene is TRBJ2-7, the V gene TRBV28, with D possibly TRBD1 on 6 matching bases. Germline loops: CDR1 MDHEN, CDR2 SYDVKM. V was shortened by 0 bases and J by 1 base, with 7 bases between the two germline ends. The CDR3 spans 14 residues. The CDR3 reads CASSLWDSSYEQYF. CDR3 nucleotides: TGTGCCAGCAGTTTATGGGACAGTTCCTACGAGCAGTACTTC.

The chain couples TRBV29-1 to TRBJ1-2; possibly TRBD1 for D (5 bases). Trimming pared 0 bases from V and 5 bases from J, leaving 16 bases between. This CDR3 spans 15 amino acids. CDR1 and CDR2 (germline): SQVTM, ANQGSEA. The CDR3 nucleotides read TGCAGCGTTGAAGAACGCGATCGGGGGGGGTATGGCTACACCTTC. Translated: CSVEERDRGGYGYTF.

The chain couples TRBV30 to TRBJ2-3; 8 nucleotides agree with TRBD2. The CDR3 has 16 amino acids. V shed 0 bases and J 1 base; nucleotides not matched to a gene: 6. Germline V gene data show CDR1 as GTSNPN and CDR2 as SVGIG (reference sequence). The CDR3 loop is CAWSVVTSVRTDTQYF. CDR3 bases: TGTGCCTGGAGTGTAGTGACTAGCGTACGCACAGATACGCAGTATTTT.

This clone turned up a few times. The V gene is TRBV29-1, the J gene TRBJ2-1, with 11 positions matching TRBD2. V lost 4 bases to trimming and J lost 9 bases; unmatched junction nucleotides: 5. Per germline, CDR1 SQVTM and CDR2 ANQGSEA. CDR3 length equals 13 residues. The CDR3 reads CSVATSGRGEQFF. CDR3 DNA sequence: TGCAGCGTTGCAACTAGCGGGAGAGGTGAGCAGTTCTTC.

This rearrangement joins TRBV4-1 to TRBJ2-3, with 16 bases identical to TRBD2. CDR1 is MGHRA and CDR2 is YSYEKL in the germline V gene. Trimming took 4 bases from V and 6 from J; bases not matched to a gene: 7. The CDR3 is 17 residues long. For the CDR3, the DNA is TGCGCCAGCAGCCTGGGACTAGCGGGAGGGCCCCAGGATACGCAGTATTTT. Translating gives CASSLGLAGGPQDTQYF.

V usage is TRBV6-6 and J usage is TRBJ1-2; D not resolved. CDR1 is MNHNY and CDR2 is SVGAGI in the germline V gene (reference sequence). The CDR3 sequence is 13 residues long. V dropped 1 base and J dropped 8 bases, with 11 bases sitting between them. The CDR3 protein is CASSYFPTGGYTF. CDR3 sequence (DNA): TGTGCCAGCAGTTACTTTCCCACGGGGGGCTACACCTTC.

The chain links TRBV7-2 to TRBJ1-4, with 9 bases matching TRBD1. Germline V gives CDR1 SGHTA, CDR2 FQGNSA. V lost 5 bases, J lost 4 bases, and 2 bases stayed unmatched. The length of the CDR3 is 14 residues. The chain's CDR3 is CASSPGQGNEKLFF. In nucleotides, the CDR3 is TGTGCCAGCAGCCCGGGACAGGGTAATGAAAAACTGTTTTTT.

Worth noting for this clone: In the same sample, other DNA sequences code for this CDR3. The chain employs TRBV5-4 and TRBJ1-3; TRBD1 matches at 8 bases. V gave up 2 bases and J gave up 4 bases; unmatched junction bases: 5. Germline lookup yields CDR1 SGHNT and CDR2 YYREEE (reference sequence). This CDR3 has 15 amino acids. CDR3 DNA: TGTGCCAGCAGCTTTCAGGGGGCGCCCGGAAACACCATATATTTT. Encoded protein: CASSFQGAPGNTIYF. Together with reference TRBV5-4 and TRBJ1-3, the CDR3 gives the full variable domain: ETGVTQSPTHLIKTRGQQVTLRCSSQSGHNTVSWYQQALGQGPQFIFQYYREEENGRGNFPPRFSGLQFPNYSSELNVNALELDDSALYLCASSFQGAPGNTIYFGEGSWLTVV.

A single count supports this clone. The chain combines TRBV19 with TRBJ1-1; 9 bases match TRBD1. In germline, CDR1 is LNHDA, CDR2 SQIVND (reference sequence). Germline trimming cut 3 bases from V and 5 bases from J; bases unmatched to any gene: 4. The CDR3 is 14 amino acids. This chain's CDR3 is CASSIDRGGTEAFF. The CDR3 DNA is TGTGCCAGTAGTATCGACAGGGGGGGGACTGAAGCTTTCTTT.

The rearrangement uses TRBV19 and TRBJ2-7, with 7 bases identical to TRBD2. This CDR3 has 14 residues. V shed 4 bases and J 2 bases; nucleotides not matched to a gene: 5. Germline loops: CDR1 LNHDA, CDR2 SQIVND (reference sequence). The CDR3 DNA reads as TGTGCCAGTAGTAAAAGCGGGAACCCCTACGAGCAGTACTTC. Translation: CASSKSGNPYEQYF.

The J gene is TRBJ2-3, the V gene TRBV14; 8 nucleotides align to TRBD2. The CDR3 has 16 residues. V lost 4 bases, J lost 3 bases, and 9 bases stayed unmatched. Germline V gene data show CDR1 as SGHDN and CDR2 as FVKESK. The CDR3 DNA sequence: TGTGCCAGCAGCCCACTAGCGGCCTTGCGTACAGATACGCAGTATTTT. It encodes CASSPLAALRTDTQYF.

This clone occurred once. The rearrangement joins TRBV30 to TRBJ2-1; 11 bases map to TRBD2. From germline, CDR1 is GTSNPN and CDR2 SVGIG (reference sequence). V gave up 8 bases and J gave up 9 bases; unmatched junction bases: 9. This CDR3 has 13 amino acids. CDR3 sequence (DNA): TGTGCCCTTCATAGCGGGAGGGGCGGTGAGCAGTTCTTC. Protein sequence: CALHSGRGGEQFF.

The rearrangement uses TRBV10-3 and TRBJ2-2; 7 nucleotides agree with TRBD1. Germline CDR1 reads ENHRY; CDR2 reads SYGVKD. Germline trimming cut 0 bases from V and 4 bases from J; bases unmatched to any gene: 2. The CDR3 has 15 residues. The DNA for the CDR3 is TGTGCCATCAGTGAGTCGACAGGGAGCACCGGGGAGCTGTTTTTT. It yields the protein CAISESTGSTGELFF.

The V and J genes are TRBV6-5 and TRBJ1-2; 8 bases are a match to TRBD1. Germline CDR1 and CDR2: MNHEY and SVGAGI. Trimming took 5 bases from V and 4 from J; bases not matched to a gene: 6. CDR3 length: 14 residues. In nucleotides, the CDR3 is TGTGCCAGCAGTCCGGACAGGGCCTTCTATGGCTACACCTTC. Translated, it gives CASSPDRAFYGYTF.

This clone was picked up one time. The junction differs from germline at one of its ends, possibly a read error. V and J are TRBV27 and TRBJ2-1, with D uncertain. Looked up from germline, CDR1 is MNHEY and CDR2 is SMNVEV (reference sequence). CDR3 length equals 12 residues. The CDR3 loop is CASSFSDNEQFF. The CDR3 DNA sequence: TGTGCCAGCAGTTTCTCCGACAATGAGCAGTTCTTC.

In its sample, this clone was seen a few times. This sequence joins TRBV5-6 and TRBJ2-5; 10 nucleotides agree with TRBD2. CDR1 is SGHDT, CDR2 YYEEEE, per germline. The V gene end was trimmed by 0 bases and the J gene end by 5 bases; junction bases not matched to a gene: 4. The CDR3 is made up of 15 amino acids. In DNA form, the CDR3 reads TGTGCCAGCAGCTTGGCTAGCGGGGGATCGGAGACCCAGTACTTC. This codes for CASSLASGGSETQYF.

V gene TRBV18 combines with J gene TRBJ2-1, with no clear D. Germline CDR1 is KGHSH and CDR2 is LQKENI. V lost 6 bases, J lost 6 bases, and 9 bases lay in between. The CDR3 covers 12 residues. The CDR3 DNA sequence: TGTGCCAGCTCCCCTAGGTCCAATGAGCAGTTCTTC. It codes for CASSPRSNEQFF. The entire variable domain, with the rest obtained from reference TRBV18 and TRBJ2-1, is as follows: NAGVMQNPRHLVRRRGQEARLRCSPMKGHSHVYWYRQLPEEGLKFMVYLQKENIIDESGMPKERFSAEFPKEGPSILRIQQVVRGDSAAYFCASSPRSNEQFFGPGTRLTVL.

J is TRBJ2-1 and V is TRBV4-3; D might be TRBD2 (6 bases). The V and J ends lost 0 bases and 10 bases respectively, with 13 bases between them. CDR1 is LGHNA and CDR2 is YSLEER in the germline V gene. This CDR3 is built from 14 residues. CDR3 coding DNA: TGCGCCAGCAGCCAAGAAGGTAGACGGGAGGAGCAGTTCTTC. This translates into CASSQEGRREEQFF.

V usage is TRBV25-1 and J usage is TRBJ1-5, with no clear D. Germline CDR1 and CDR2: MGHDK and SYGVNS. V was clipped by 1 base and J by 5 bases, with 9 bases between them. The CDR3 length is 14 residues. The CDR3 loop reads CASSEFGRDQPQHF. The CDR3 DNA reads TGTGCCAGCAGTGAATTTGGGAGAGATCAGCCCCAGCATTTT.

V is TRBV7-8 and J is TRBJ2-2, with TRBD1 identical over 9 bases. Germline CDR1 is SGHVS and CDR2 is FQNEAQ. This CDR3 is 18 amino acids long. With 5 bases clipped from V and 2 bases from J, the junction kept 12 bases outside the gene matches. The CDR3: CASSPSRMTGGNTGELFF. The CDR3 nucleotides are TGTGCCAGCAGCCCAAGCCGGATGACAGGGGGTAACACCGGGGAGCTGTTTTTT.

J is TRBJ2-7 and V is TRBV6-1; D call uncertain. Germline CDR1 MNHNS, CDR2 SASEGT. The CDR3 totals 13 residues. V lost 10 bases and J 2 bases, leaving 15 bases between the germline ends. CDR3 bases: TGTGCCACCCGCGTACCCGTCCCCTACGAGCAGTACTTC. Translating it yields CATRVPVPYEQYF.

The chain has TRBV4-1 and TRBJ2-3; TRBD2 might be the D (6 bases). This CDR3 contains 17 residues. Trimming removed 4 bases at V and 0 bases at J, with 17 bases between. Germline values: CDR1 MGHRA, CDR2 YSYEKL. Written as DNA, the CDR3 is TGCGCCAGCAGCCCCGGCGGAGGGCTGACTAGCACAGATACGCAGTATTTT. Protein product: CASSPGGGLTSTDTQYF.

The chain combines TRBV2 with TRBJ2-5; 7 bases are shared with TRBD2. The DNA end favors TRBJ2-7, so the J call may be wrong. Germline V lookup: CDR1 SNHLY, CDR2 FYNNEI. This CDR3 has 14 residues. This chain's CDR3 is CASSEPSGNYEQYF. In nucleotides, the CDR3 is TGTGCCAGCAGTGAACCTAGCGGAAACTACGAGCAGTACTTC.

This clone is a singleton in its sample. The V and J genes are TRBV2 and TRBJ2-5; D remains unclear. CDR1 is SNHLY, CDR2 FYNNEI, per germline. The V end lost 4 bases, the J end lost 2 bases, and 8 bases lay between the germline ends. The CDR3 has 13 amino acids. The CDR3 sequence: CASSVTEQETQYF. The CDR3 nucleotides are TGTGCCAGCAGTGTCACTGAACAAGAGACCCAGTACTTC.